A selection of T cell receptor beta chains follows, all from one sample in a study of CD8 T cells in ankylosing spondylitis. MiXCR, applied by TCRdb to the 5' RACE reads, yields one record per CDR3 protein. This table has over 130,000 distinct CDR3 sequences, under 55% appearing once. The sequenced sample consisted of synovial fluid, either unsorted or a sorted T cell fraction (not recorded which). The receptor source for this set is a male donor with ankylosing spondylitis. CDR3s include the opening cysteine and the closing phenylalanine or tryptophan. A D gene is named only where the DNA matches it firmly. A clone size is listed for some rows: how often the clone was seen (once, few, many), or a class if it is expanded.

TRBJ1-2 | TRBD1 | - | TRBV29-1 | CSVAGTGGNGYTF | TGCAGCGTTGCTGGGACAGGGGGTAATGGCTACACCTTC
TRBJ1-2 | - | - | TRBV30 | CAWSVISYGYTF | TGTGCCTGGAGTGTGATCTCGTATGGCTACACCTTC
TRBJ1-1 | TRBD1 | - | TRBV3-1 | CASSRGQVNTEAFF | TGTGCCAGCAGCCGCGGACAGGTCAACACTGAAGCTTTCTTT
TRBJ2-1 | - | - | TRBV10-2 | CASGHNEQFF | TGCGCCAGCGGACACAATGAGCAGTTCTTC
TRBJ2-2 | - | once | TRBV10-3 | CAISPGGGAAGELFF | TGTGCCATCAGTCCTGGTGGGGGCGCAGCCGGGGAGCTGTTTTTT
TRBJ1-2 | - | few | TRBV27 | CASSSTSAEYGYTF | TGTGCCAGCAGTAGTACCTCCGCGGAGTATGGCTACACCTTC
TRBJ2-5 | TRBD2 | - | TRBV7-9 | CASSLLAGVSQETQYF | TGTGCCAGCAGCTTACTAGCGGGAGTAAGTCAAGAGACCCAGTACTTC
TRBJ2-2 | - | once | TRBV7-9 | CAQTAPNTGELFF | TGTGCCCAGACAGCCCCTAACACCGGGGAGCTGTTTTTT
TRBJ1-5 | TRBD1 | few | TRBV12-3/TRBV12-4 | CASSFGGQGPANQPQHF | TGTGCCAGCAGTTTTGGGGGACAGGGGCCGGCGAATCAGCCCCAGCATTTT
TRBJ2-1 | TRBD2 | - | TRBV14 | CASSQLAGGSSYNEQFF | TGTGCCAGCAGCCAGCTGGCGGGGGGGAGCTCCTACAATGAGCAGTTCTTC
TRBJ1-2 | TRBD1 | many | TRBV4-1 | CASSPRTGDAYGYTF | TGCGCCAGCAGCCCTAGGACAGGCGACGCCTATGGCTACACCTTC
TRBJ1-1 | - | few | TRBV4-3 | CASSQENEGITEAFF | TGCGCCAGCAGCCAAGAAAACGAGGGGATCACTGAAGCTTTCTTT
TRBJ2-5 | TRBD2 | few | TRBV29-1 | CSVEEASGSLPETQYF | TGCAGCGTTGAAGAGGCTAGCGGGTCCCTGCCGGAGACCCAGTACTTC
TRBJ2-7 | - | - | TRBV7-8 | CASSLGEWYFSYEQYF | TGTGCCAGCAGCCTAGGGGAATGGTACTTCTCCTACGAGCAGTACTTC
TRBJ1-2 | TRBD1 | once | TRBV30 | CADPGQGWGYTF | TGTGCCGACCCCGGACAGGGGTGGGGCTACACCTTC
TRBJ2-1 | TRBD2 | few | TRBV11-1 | CASSLEGLAASYNEQFF | TGTGCCAGCAGCTTAGAGGGACTAGCGGCCTCCTACAATGAGCAGTTCTTC
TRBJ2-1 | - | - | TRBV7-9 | CASSPSLQVRFDNEQFF | TGTGCCAGCAGCCCGTCGTTACAGGTCAGGTTTGACAATGAGCAGTTCTTC